This T cell receptor (beta chain) was identified during a study of post-analysis software for immune sequencing data. Study in general: As for disease course, relapsing-remitting, secondary progressive and progressive-relapsing multiple sclerosis were all included. General observations from the study: Clustering by F measure revealed strong co-clustering among samples prepared together in one batch. A handful of TRBV segments, including TRBV5-6, TRBV5-1 and TRBV20-1, were more frequent in patients than controls.

Details on this clonotype: What it binds is not known.

TCR beta cDNA libraries had unique molecular identifiers. TCRdb redid the calling of the PCR reads with MiXCR, one entry per CDR3 protein. The table lists 600,000 to 750,000 distinct CDR3 sequences, 55% to 60% of them singletons. J was trimmed by 7 bases and V by 6 bases; bases with no gene match: 9. The CDR3 is 14 residues long. The chain is built from TRBV12-3 or TRBV12-4 and TRBJ2-1; 7 bases are a match to TRBD1. This clonotype originated in a girl aged 2 to 10 with multiple sclerosis. Sequenced material: blood. The CDR3 reads CASSLRQGTNEQFF. In DNA, the CDR3 is TGTGCCAGCAGCCTCCGACAGGGTACGAATGAGCAGTTCTTC.